This T cell receptor beta chain derives from a study of cytomegalovirus exposure and HLA in healthy donors. About the study: HLA-typed donors contributed some 85 million unique TCRs, which were held in an early data release. Notes on the study in general: It was reported that TCR beta sequences correctly inferred the HLA-A and HLA-B alleles for most subjects. Cytomegalovirus-associated TCR beta chains were listed, numbering 150 to 200.

About this clone itself: Its antigen is still unknown. At one of its ends the junction is not consistent with the germline gene, which may arise from a read error.

The PCR contained 60 Vbeta and 13 Jbeta primers. The method was immunoSEQ multiplex PCR; TCRdb's version includes in-frame clones alone and lacks a portion of them. This table holds some 70,000 clones. The germline CDR1 and CDR2 sequences are LGHNA and YSLEER. This CDR3 region has 17 residues. The sequence came from a female donor in good health and CMV-seropositive. V is TRBV4-3 and J is TRBJ2-1, with D maybe TRBD1 (6 bases). The source material was PBMCs. The chain's CDR3 is CASSQDLGGASDNEQFF. In DNA, the CDR3 is TGCGCCAGCAGCCAAGATCTTGGGGGCGCCTCCGACAATGAGCAGTTCTTC.